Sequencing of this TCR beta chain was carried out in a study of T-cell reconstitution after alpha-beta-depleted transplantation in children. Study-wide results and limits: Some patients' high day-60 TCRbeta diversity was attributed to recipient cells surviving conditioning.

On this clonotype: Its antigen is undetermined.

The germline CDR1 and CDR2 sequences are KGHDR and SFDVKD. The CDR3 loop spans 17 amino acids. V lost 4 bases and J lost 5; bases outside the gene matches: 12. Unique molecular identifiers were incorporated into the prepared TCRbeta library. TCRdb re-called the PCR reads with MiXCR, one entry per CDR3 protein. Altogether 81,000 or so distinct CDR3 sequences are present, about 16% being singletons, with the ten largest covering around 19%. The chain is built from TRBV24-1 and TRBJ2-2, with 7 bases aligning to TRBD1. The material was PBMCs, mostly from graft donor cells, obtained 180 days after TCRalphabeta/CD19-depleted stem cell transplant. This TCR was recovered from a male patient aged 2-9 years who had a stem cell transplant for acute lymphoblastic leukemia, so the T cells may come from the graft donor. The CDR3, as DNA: TGTGCCACCAGTGAACGGATTCGACAGGGCCGGACCGGGGAGCTGTTTTTT. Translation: CATSERIRQGRTGELFF.